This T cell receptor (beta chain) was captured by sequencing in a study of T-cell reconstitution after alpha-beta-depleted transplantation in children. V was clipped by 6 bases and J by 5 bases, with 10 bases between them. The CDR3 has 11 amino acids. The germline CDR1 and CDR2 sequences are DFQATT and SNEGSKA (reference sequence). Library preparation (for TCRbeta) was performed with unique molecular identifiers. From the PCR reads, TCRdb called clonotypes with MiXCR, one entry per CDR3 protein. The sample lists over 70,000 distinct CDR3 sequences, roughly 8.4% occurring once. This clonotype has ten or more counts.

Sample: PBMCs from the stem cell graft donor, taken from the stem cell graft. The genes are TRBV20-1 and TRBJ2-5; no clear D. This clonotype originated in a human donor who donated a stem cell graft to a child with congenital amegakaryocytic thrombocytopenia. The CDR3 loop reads CSASLVETQYF. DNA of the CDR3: TGCAGTGCCTCTCTGGTCGAGACCCAGTACTTC.